This T cell receptor (beta chain) is drawn from a study of identical twins. Whole-study findings and limits: A lower insertion count was a feature of abundant cord blood beta clonotypes, with no such feature in memory repertoires.

J gave up 4 bases and V 6 bases, and 10 bases lay outside the gene matches. There are 15 residues in the CDR3. cDNA carried unique molecular identifiers, and a universal primer site was added by template switching. In TCRdb, the 5' RACE reads were re-called with MiXCR into one record per CDR3 protein. The data hold hundreds of thousands of distinct CDR3 sequences, with roughly 12% observed a single time. Regarding this clonotype: Its antigen is unidentified.

These same data were also listed under a study on yellow fever vaccine responses in identical twins. That source reports: Convergence reportedly seemed to mark part of the twins' vaccine T cell response, with personalization marking the rest.

This chain links TRBV12-3 or TRBV12-4 with TRBJ1-1, with 8 bases matching TRBD1. This sequence was found in a woman between 18 and 29 years old in good health. Sequencing was carried out using PBMCs. This chain's CDR3 is CASRSTGEGSTEAFF. Written as DNA, the CDR3 is TGTGCCAGCAGGTCGACAGGGGAGGGGTCCACTGAAGCTTTCTTT.